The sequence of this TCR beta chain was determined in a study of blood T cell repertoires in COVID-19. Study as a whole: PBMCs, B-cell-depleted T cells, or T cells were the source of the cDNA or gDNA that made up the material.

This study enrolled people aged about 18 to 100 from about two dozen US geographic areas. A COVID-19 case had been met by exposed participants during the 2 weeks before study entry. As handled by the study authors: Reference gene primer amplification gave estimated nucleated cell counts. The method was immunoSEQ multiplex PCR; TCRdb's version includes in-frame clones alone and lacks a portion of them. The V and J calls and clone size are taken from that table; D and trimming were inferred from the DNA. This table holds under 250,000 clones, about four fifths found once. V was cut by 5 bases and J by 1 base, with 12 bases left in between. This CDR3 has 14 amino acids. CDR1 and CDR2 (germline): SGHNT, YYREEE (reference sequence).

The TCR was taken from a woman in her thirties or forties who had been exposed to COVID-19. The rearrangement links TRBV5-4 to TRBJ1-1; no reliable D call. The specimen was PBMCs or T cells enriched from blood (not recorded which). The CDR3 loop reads CASREGGKNTEAFF. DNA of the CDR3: TGTGCCAGCAGGGAAGGCGGGAAGAACACTGAAGCTTTCTTT.